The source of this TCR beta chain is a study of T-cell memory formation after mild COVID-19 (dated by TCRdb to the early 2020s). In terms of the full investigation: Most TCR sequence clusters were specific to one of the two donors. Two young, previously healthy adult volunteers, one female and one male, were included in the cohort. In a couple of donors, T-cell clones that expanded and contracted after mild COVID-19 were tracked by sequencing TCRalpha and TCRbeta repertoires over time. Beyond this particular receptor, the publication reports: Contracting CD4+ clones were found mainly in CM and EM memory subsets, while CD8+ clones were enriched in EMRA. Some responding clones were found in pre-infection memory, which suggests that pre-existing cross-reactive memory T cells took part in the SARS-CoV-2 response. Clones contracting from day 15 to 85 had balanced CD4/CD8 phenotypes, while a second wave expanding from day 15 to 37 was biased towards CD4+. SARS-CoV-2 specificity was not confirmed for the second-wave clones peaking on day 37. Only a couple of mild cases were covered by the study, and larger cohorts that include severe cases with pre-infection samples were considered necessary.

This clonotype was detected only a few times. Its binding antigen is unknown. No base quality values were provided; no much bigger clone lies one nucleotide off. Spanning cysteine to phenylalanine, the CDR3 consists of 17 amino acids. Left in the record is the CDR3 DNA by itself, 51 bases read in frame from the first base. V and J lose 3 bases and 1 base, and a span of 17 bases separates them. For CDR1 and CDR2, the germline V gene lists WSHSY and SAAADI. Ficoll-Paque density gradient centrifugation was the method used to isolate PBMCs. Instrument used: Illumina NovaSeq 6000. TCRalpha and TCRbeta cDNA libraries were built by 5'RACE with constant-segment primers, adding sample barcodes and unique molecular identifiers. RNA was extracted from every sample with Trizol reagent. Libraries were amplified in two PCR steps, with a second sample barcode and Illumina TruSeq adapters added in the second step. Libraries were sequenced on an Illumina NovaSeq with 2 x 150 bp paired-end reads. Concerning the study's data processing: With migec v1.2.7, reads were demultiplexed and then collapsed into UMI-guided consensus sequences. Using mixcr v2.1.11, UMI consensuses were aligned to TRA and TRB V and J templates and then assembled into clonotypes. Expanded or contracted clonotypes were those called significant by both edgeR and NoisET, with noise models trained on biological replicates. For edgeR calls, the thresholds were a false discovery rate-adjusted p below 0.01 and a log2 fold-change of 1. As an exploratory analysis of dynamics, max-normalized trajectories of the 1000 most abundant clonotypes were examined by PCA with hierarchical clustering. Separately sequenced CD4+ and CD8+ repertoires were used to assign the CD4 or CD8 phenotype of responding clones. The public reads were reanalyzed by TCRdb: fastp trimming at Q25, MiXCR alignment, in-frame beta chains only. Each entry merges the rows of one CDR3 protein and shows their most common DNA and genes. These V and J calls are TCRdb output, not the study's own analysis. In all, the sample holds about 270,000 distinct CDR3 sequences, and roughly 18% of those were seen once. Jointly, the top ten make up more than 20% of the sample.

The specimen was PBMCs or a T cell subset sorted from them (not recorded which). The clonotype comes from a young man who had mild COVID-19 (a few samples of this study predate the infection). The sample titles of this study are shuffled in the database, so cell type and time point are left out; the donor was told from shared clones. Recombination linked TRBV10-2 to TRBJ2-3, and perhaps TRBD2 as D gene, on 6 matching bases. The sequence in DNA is TGCGCCAGCAGTGAAGAGACTAGGGCACCCCGCACAGATACGCAGTATTTT. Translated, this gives CASSEETRAPRTDTQYF.